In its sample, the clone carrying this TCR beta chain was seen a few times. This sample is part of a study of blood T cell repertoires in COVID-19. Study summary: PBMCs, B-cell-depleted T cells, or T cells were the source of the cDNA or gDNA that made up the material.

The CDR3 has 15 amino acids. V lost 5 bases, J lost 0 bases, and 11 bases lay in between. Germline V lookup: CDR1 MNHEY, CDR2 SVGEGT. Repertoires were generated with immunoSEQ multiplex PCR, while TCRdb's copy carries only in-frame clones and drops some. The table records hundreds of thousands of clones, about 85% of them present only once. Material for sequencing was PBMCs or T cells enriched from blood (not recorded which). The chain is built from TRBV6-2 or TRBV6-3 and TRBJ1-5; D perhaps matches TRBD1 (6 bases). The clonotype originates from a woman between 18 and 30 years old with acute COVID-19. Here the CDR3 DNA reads TGTGCCAGCAGTCTTCAGGGACATAGCAATCAGCCCCAGCATTTT. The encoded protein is CASSLQGHSNQPQHF.